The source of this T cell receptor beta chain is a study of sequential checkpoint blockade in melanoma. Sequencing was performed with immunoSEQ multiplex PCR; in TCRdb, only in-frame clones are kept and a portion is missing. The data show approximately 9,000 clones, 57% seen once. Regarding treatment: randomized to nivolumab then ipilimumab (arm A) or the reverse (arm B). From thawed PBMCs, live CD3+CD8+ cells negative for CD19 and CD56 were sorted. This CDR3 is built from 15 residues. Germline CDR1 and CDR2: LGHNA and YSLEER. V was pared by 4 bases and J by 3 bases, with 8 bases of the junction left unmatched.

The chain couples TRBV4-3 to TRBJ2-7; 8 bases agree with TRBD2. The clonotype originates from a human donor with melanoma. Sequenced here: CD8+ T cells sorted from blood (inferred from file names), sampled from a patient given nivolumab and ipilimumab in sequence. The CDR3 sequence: CASSRSTGTSYEQYF. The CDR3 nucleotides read TGCGCCAGCAGCCGATCCACTGGGACTAGCTACGAGCAGTACTTC.